The 8 T cell receptor beta chains presented below share a single source sample, sequenced in a study of CD8 T cells in Susac syndrome. The RNA input was roughly 0.45 to 1 ug, and it was reverse transcribed with random hexamers. One entry per CDR3 protein results from TCRdb running MiXCR on the immunoSEQ multiplex PCR reads. The top ten hold 0.065% to 0.08% of the sample, which has approximately 270,000 distinct CDR3 sequences, roughly 95% seen once. The sequencing input was CD4+ T cells from PBMCs. The receptor set was obtained from a human donor with multiple sclerosis.

The rearrangement joins TRBV19 to TRBJ1-4, with a possible D match to TRBD1 (5 bases). Germline V gives CDR1 LNHDA, CDR2 SQIVND (reference sequence). The CDR3 contains 16 residues. Trimming pared 5 bases from V and 5 bases from J, leaving 18 bases between. The CDR3 region is CASSSSGRRGNEKLFF. CDR3 coding DNA: TGTGCCAGTAGTTCCTCGGGGCGGAGAGGGAATGAAAAACTGTTTTTT.

The chain uses TRBV12-3 or TRBV12-4 and TRBJ2-2, with 12 positions matching TRBD2. Trimming at V came to 5 bases and at J to 7 bases, leaving 8 bases not matched to a gene. The length of the CDR3 is 16 residues. The CDR3 nucleotides read TGTGCCAGCAGTGTATCTAGCGGGGGGGTAGTCGGGGAGCTGTTTTTT. The encoded protein is CASSVSSGGVVGELFF.

The chain combines TRBV30 with TRBJ2-1; D not resolved. Trimming removed 0 bases from V and 6 bases from J, with 3 bases in between. CDR1 GTSNPN and CDR2 SVGIG come from the germline V gene (reference sequence). This CDR3 region has 11 residues. The CDR3 DNA reads TGTGCCTGGAGTGTTTCCAATGAGCAGTTCTTC. Translated, it gives CAWSVSNEQFF.

This chain connects TRBV10-2 to TRBJ2-7, with D perhaps TRBD1 or TRBD2 (5 bases each). Trimming left V 9 bases short and J 3 bases short, with 18 bases between. CDR1 and CDR2 from the germline V gene are WSHSY and SAAADI. The CDR3 is 14 residues long. The CDR3 nucleotides are TGCGCCAGTCAAGATCGTGGGGGATACTACGAGCAGTACGTC. Translating gives CASQDRGGYYEQYV.

The V gene is TRBV12-3 or TRBV12-4, the J gene TRBJ2-2; TRBD1 aligns across 11 bases. J was trimmed by 7 bases and V by 5 bases; bases with no gene match: 3. The CDR3 has 14 residues. For the CDR3, the DNA is TGTGCCAGCAGTGGGACAGGGGGTCTCGGGGAGCTGTTTTTT. Amino acids: CASSGTGGLGELFF.

The rearrangement uses TRBV29-1 and TRBJ1-1; 8 nucleotides match TRBD1. The V segment lost 5 bases and the J segment 5 bases; nucleotides outside the gene matches: 7. The CDR3 loop spans 13 amino acids. Germline V lookup: CDR1 SQVTM, CDR2 ANQGSEA. CDR3 sequence (DNA): TGCAGCGTTACAACAGGGGGGGGAACTGAAGCTTTCTTT. Translation: CSVTTGGGTEAFF.

J is TRBJ1-5 and V is TRBV28, with D possibly TRBD1 on 6 matching bases. The CDR3 is 15 residues long. V gave up 2 bases and J gave up 2 bases, with 10 bases separating them. The V gene's germline CDR1 is MDHEN and CDR2 SYDVKM. This chain's CDR3 is CASSLQGLGNQPQHF. The CDR3 coding sequence is TGTGCCAGCAGTTTACAGGGGCTAGGCAATCAGCCCCAGCATTTT.

This chain joins TRBV5-8 and TRBJ1-6; no clear D. The length of the CDR3 is 13 residues. The V gene lost 3 bases and the J gene lost 6 bases, with 7 bases spanning the gap. Germline V gene lookup returns CDR1 SGHTS and CDR2 YDEGEE. The DNA for the CDR3 is TGTGCCAGCAGCTCCGAGGTTAATTCACCCCTCCACTTT. Translated: CASSSEVNSPLHF.